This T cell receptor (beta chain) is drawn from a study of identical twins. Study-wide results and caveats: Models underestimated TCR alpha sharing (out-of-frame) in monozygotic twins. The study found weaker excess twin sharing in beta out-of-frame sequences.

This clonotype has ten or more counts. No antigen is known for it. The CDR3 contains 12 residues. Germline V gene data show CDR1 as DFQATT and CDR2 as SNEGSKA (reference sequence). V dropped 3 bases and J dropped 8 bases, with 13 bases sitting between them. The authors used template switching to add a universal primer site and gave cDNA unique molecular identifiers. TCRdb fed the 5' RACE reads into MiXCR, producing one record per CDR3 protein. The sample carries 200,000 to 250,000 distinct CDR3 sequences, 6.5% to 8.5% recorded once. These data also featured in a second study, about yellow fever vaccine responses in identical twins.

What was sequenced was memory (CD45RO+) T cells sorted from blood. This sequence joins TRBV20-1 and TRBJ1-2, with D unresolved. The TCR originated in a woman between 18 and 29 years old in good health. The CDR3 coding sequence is TGCAGTGCTAGTGACCGACAAGCCGGCTACACCTTC. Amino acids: CSASDRQAGYTF.